This entry lists 26 T cell receptor beta chains sequenced from one sample in a study of cytomegalovirus exposure and HLA in healthy donors. This table comes from immunoSEQ multiplex PCR, and its TCRdb copy is limited to in-frame clones, with some not included. The table lists about 360,000 clones, approximately 90% of them singletons. The sample was PBMCs. Source of these receptors: a woman in her late teens or twenties in good health and CMV-seronegative.

The rearrangement uses TRBV27 and TRBJ1-1, with 8 bases lining up with TRBD1. CDR1 is MNHEY and CDR2 is SMNVEV in the germline V gene (reference sequence). V was pared by 3 bases and J by 0 bases, with 6 bases of the junction left unmatched. The CDR3 is 16 amino acids. The CDR3 bases are TGTGCCAGCAGTTTGCAAAACAGGGGGTTGAACACTGAAGCTTTCTTT. Residues: CASSLQNRGLNTEAFF.

The chain uses TRBV7-9 and TRBJ2-5, with 9 bases aligning to TRBD1. The CDR3 totals 15 residues. The V segment lost 6 bases and the J segment 1 base; nucleotides outside the gene matches: 6. From germline, CDR1 is SEHNR and CDR2 FQNEAQ (reference sequence). The CDR3 coding sequence is TGTGCCAGCAGTACAGGGGGCGGAATCCAAGAGACCCAGTACTTC. As protein: CASSTGGGIQETQYF.

V gene TRBV6-1 combines with J gene TRBJ1-1; the D gene is possibly TRBD1 (5 bases). Trimming took 6 bases from V and 1 from J, leaving 12 bases between them. CDR3 length: 14 amino acids. Germline V gene sequence: CDR1 MNHNS, CDR2 SASEGT. DNA of the CDR3: TGTGCCAGCAGGGTTTGGGGGGAGAACACTGAAGCTTTCTTT. Translated: CASRVWGENTEAFF.

This rearrangement joins TRBV14 to TRBJ1-1; perhaps TRBD1 as D (6 bases). V lost 3 bases and J lost 4, with 9 bases in between. Germline V CDR1 and CDR2: SGHDN, FVKESK. The CDR3 is 13 amino acids. This chain's CDR3 is CASSQNRATEAFF. CDR3 nucleotides: TGTGCCAGCAGCCAGAACAGGGCCACTGAAGCTTTCTTT.

This sequence joins TRBV7-9 and TRBJ1-1, with no clear D. The CDR3 spans 14 residues. The germline V and J ends were trimmed by 1 base and 5 bases, with 11 bases remaining between them. In germline, CDR1 is SEHNR, CDR2 FQNEAQ (reference sequence). CDR3 residues: CASSLDVRETEAFF. The CDR3 nucleotides are TGTGCCAGCAGCTTAGATGTGAGGGAGACTGAAGCTTTCTTT.

The CDR3 region is CATNEIGYNQPQHF. The CDR3 DNA sequence: TGTGCCACCAACGAGATCGGGTACAATCAGCCCCAGCATTTT. This sequence joins TRBV15 and TRBJ1-5, with D unresolved. Per germline, CDR1 LNHNV and CDR2 YYDKDF (reference sequence). The V gene lost 7 bases and the J gene lost 3 bases, with 13 bases spanning the gap. CDR3 length: 14 amino acids.

The chain employs TRBV7-2 and TRBJ1-3; D gene uncertain. V lost 1 base and J 2 bases, leaving 6 bases between the germline ends. CDR1 is SGHTA, CDR2 FQGNSA, per germline. The CDR3 has 14 residues. CDR3: CASSLGGTGNTIYF. The CDR3 DNA sequence: TGTGCCAGCAGCTTAGGAGGGACTGGAAACACCATATATTTT.

The rearrangement uses TRBV6-1 and TRBJ1-1, with D tentatively TRBD1 (6 bases). The CDR3 runs to 13 residues. V was trimmed by 6 bases and J by 1 base, leaving 9 bases between them. CDR1 MNHNS and CDR2 SASEGT come from the germline V gene. The CDR3 DNA sequence: TGTGCCAGCAGAGGACAGCCGAACACTGAAGCTTTCTTT. Translated: CASRGQPNTEAFF.

The chain couples TRBV19 to TRBJ2-2, with D perhaps TRBD1 (5 bases). Germline assignment: CDR1 LNHDA and CDR2 SQIVND (reference sequence). V lost 9 bases and J 4 bases, leaving 15 bases between the germline ends. The CDR3 consists of 14 residues. The CDR3 loop reads CASLLRGSTGELFF. Here the CDR3 DNA reads TGTGCCAGCCTGTTAAGGGGTAGCACCGGGGAGCTGTTTTTT.

The chain couples TRBV15 to TRBJ2-5, with 8 positions matching TRBD2. The CDR3 consists of 14 residues. CDR1 is LNHNV and CDR2 is YYDKDF in the germline V gene (reference sequence). With 8 bases clipped from V and 2 bases from J, the junction kept 7 bases outside the gene matches. DNA of the CDR3: TGTGCCACCTCCCGGGAGGGCCTTCAAGAGACCCAGTACTTC. Translation: CATSREGLQETQYF.

This clone was found a few times. This chain links TRBV2 with TRBJ1-5, with 7 bases lining up with TRBD1. CDR3 length: 15 amino acids. Germline lookup yields CDR1 SNHLY and CDR2 FYNNEI. V shed 1 base, J shed 4 bases, and the junction held 4 bases outside the gene matches. The DNA of the CDR3 is TGTGCCAGCAGTGAAGAGGGGACAGTGAATCAGCCCCAGCATTTT. Translation: CASSEEGTVNQPQHF.

A note on this clone: Within the sample, other DNA sequences also encode this same CDR3. The rearrangement uses TRBV29-1 and TRBJ2-7; 7 nucleotides agree with TRBD1. There are 11 residues in the CDR3. Per germline, CDR1 SQVTM and CDR2 ANQGSEA. Germline trimming cut 6 bases from V and 1 base from J; bases unmatched to any gene: 0. The CDR3 reads CSVGQSYEQYF. In nucleotides, the CDR3 is TGCAGCGTGGGACAGTCCTACGAGCAGTACTTC.

This clone appeared a single time. This chain uses TRBV27 with TRBJ1-1, with a tentative D call TRBD1 (5 bases). V dropped 3 bases and J dropped 4 bases, with 12 bases sitting between them. The germline CDR1 and CDR2 sequences are MNHEY and SMNVEV (reference sequence). The CDR3 is 14 residues long. The CDR3 nucleotides read TGTGCCAGCAGTTTCATGGGGAGGGGCACTGAAGCTTTCTTT. It translates to CASSFMGRGTEAFF.

The chain joins TRBV6-5 to TRBJ1-2; TRBD1 is a possible D gene (6 bases). Germline loops: CDR1 MNHEY, CDR2 SVGAGI. The V and J ends lost 0 bases and 8 bases respectively, with 13 bases between them. The CDR3 contains 14 residues. CDR3 protein: CASSYSGTRAGYTF. The CDR3 region has the DNA TGTGCCAGCAGTTACTCTGGGACACGAGCCGGCTACACCTTC.

This chain connects TRBV11-2 to TRBJ1-1; D is undetermined. Germline V gene lookup returns CDR1 SGHAT and CDR2 FQNNGV. The CDR3 spans 14 residues. The V and J ends lost 2 bases and 1 base respectively, with 8 bases between them. CDR3 DNA sequence: TGTGCCAGCAGCTTAAGAAGCGGGAACACTGAAGCTTTCTTT. Protein sequence: CASSLRSGNTEAFF.

A single count supports this clone. The J gene is TRBJ2-5, the V gene TRBV15; perhaps TRBD1 as D (6 bases). The CDR3 covers 13 residues. Trimming took 3 bases from V and 2 from J, leaving 7 bases between them. CDR1 is LNHNV and CDR2 is YYDKDF in the germline V gene (reference sequence). DNA of the CDR3: TGTGCCACCAGCAGGGACAGACAAGAGACCCAGTACTTC. Protein: CATSRDRQETQYF.

CDR3 loop: CAWYRGGAATDTQYF. In DNA, the CDR3 is TGTGCCTGGTATCGGGGGGGGGCCGCTACAGATACGCAGTATTTT. The rearrangement joins TRBV30 to TRBJ2-3, with 8 bases matching TRBD2. This CDR3 has 15 amino acids. Trimming removed 5 bases from V and 3 bases from J; junction bases left unmatched: 10. Germline V gene data show CDR1 as GTSNPN and CDR2 as SVGIG (reference sequence).

This chain uses TRBV6-6 with TRBJ1-2; D is possibly TRBD1 (6 bases). CDR3 length: 14 amino acids. The germline CDR1 and CDR2 sequences are MNHNY and SVGAGI (reference sequence). Trimming cost V 6 bases and J 2 bases, with 13 bases left between them. The CDR3 DNA follows: TGTGCCAGCAGCCCCGCGGGGGCGAACTATGGCTACACCTTC. Its translation is CASSPAGANYGYTF.

The rearrangement joins TRBV7-2 to TRBJ2-3; 7 nucleotides match TRBD2. Germline V gene lookup returns CDR1 SGHTA and CDR2 FQGNSA. CDR3 length: 14 amino acids. The ends lost 5 bases at V and 2 bases at J; junction bases unmatched: 4. The CDR3 DNA sequence: TGTGCCAGCAGCCGAGCGGGGATCACAGATACGCAGTATTTT. Translating it yields CASSRAGITDTQYF.

The CDR3 DNA reads TGCGCCAGCAGCTTGCAACAGAACACTGAAGCTTTCTTT. It specifies CASSLQQNTEAFF. The rearrangement links TRBV5-1 to TRBJ1-1; D unresolved. CDR1 is SGHRS, CDR2 YFSETQ, per germline. V lost 1 base and J 1 base, leaving 5 bases between the germline ends. The CDR3 totals 13 residues.

V usage is TRBV27 and J usage is TRBJ2-2; D is perhaps TRBD1 (6 bases). CDR3 length: 16 residues. Trimming cost V 6 bases and J 1 base, with 15 bases left between them. Per the germline V gene, CDR1 is MNHEY and CDR2 is SMNVEV (reference sequence). The CDR3 spells CASSLAGQLNTGELFF. CDR3 bases: TGTGCCAGCAGCCTCGCCGGACAGTTGAACACCGGGGAGCTGTTTTTT.

The chain recombines TRBV2 with TRBJ2-7, with 14 nucleotides matching TRBD2. This CDR3 is 15 amino acids long. Germline trimming cut 5 bases from V and 5 bases from J; bases unmatched to any gene: 5. Looked up from germline, CDR1 is SNHLY and CDR2 is FYNNEI. In DNA form, the CDR3 reads TGTGCCAGCAGTCAGACTAGCGGGAGGGTACACGAGCAGTACTTC. It specifies CASSQTSGRVHEQYF.

V gene TRBV28 combines with J gene TRBJ1-2; D is perhaps TRBD1 (6 bases). The CDR3 runs to 14 residues. Germline V gene sequence: CDR1 MDHEN, CDR2 SYDVKM. V lost 3 bases to trimming and J lost 1 base, with 9 bases between them. CDR3 loop: CASSFRQDNYGYTF. The CDR3, as DNA: TGTGCCAGCAGTTTTCGACAGGATAACTATGGCTACACCTTC.

The genes are TRBV4-2 and TRBJ2-7; weak D call: TRBD1 (6 bases). Trimming left V 0 bases short and J 3 bases short, with 9 bases between. This CDR3 is built from 14 residues. The germline CDR1 and CDR2 sequences are LGHNA and YNFKEQ. CDR3 coding DNA: TGTGCCAGCAGCCAAGATATACAGGGCTACGAGCAGTACTTC. Its translation: CASSQDIQGYEQYF.

The chain links TRBV4-1 to TRBJ2-5; TRBD1 aligns across 7 bases. Germline V CDR1 and CDR2: MGHRA, YSYEKL. CDR3 length: 15 residues. The V and J ends lost 3 bases and 1 base, in that order; junction bases with no gene match: 5. The CDR3 DNA reads TGCGCCAGCAGCCAGTCCTCAGGGGGCCAAGAGACCCAGTACTTC. It encodes CASSQSSGGQETQYF.

This clone was seen just once. V gene TRBV7-8 combines with J gene TRBJ1-2; perhaps TRBD1 as D (6 bases). Germline V gene sequence: CDR1 SGHVS, CDR2 FQNEAQ. The CDR3 contains 16 residues. Between the trimmed V and J ends, which lost 6 bases and 8 bases, there was a span of 25 bases. This chain's CDR3 is CASRQERGYRSDGYTF. The CDR3 DNA is TGTGCCAGCAGGCAAGAGAGGGGGTACAGAAGCGACGGCTACACCTTC.